These T cell receptor beta chains were read from a single sample in a study of T cells in Graves' hyperthyroidism and ophthalmopathy. MiXCR was run by TCRdb on the multiplex PCR reads, yielding one entry per CDR3 protein. The repertoire holds 400,000 or so distinct CDR3 sequences, with around 15% as singletons. The specimen sequenced was blood. The origin of the receptors is a man in his fifties with Graves' ophthalmopathy. The CDR3 runs from the conserved cysteine through the conserved F or W. The D gene is left open where the match is weak. A row's size may be missing; if present it is once, few, many or a size class.

j_call clone_size v_call d_call cdr3_aa cdr3_nt
TRBJ1-1 . TRBV20-1 . CSARDPRENTEAFF TGCAGTGCTAGAGATCCCAGGGAGAACACTGAAGCTTTCTTT
TRBJ1-1 many TRBV27 . CASTPSGGTEAFF TGTGCCAGCACTCCATCGGGGGGCACTGAAGCTTTCTTT
TRBJ1-5 . TRBV19 . CASSIIRERIGNQPQHF TGTGCCAGTAGTATAATAAGGGAGAGGATTGGCAATCAGCCCCAGCATTTT
TRBJ2-1 . TRBV3-1 TRBD2 CASSHPAGPAPPLSEQFF TGTGCCAGCAGCCATCCAGCGGGACCTGCCCCACCGTTGAGTGAGCAGTTCTTC
TRBJ1-1 . TRBV5-4 . CASSSEDIGLSEAFF TGTGCCAGCAGCTCGGAGGACATCGGGCTATCTGAAGCTTTCTTT
TRBJ1-1 few TRBV27 . CASSKGPFPNTEAFF TGTGCCAGCAGTAAAGGTCCGTTCCCGAACACTGAAGCTTTCTTT
TRBJ2-3 . TRBV20-1 TRBD2 CSATLAELTDTQYF TGCAGTGCTACACTAGCGGAACTCACAGATACGCAGTATTTT
TRBJ1-1 many TRBV10-3 TRBD1 CAIKPGTGNGMNTEAFF TGTGCCATCAAACCCGGGACAGGGAACGGGATGAACACTGAAGCTTTCTTT
TRBJ2-3 few TRBV5-1 TRBD2 CASSSPRMGGPTDTQYF TGCGCCAGCAGCTCCCCACGTATGGGAGGGCCAACAGATACGCAGTATTTT
TRBJ2-1 . TRBV24-1 . CATSDRPYGGSSSYNEQFF TGTGCCACCAGTGACCGCCCTTACGGTGGTAGTAGCTCCTACAATGAGCAGTTCTTC
TRBJ2-1 many TRBV20-1 TRBD2 CSAGLAGRSNEQFF TGCAGTGCTGGACTAGCGGGGAGGTCCAATGAGCAGTTCTTC
TRBJ2-1 . TRBV14 . CASSAGRNNEQFF TGTGCCAGCAGCGCGGGCAGAAACAATGAGCAGTTCTTC
TRBJ2-5 many TRBV7-3 TRBD2 CASSWETSGIPSQETQYF TGTGCCAGCAGCTGGGAGACTAGCGGGATCCCCTCGCAAGAGACCCAGTACTTC
TRBJ2-7 many TRBV11-2 . CASSLVTGEQYF TGTGCCAGCAGCTTAGTCACCGGCGAGCAGTACTTC
TRBJ2-1 many TRBV13 . CASRELGGAGSYNEQFF TGTGCCAGCAGGGAATTGGGGGGGGCGGGCTCCTACAATGAGCAGTTCTTC